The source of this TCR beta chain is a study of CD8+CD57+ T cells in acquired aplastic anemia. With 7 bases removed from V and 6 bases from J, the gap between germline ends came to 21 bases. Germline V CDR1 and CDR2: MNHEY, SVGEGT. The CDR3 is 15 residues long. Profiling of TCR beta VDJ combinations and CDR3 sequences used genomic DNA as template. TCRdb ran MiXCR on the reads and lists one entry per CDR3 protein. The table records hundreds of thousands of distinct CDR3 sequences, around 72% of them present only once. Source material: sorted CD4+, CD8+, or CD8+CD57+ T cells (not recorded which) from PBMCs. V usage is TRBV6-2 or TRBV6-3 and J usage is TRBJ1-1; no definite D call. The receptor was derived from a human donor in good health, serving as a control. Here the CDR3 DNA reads TGTGCCAGCAATATCGGGTCCACCCTAACTTCTGAAGCTTTCTTT. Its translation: CASNIGSTLTSEAFF.